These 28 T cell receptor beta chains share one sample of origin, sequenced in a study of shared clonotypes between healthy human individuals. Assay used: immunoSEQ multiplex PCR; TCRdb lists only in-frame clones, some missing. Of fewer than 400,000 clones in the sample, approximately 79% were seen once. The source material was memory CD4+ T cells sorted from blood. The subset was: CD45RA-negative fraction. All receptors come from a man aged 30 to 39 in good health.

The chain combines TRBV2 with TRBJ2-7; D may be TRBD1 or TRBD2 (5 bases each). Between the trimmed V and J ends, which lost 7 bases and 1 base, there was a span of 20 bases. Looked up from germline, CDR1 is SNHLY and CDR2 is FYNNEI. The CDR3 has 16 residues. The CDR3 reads CASTQGQGVNSYEQYF. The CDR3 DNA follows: TGTGCCAGCACCCAGGGCCAGGGAGTTAATTCCTACGAGCAGTACTTC.

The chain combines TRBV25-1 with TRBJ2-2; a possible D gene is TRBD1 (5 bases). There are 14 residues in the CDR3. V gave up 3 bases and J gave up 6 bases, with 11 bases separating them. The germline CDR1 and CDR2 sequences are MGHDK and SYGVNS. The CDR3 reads CASSDAGPAGELFF. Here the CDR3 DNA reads TGTGCCAGCAGTGATGCAGGGCCCGCCGGGGAGCTGTTTTTT.

The CDR3 sequence is CASSKDRGPNTEAFF. In nucleotides, the CDR3 is TGTGCCAGCAGTAAGGACAGGGGCCCGAACACTGAAGCTTTCTTT. The V and J genes are TRBV2 and TRBJ1-1, with 9 bases aligning to TRBD1. V was clipped by 5 bases and J by 1 base; unmatched bases: 5. CDR1 and CDR2 from the germline V gene are SNHLY and FYNNEI. This CDR3 has 15 amino acids.

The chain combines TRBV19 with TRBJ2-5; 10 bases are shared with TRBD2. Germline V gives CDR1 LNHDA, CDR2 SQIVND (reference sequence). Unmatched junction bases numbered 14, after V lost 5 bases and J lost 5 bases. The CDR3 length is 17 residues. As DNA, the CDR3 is TGTGCCAGTAGTTTTTCCGGGACTAGCGAATACGGGGAGACCCAGTACTTC. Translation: CASSFSGTSEYGETQYF.

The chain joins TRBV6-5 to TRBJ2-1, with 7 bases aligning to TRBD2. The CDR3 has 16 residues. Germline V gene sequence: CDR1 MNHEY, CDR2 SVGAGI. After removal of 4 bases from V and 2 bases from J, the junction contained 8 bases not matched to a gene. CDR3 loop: CASSSGLVSPYNEQFF. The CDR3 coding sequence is TGTGCCAGCAGTTCCGGACTAGTGAGCCCCTACAATGAGCAGTTCTTC.

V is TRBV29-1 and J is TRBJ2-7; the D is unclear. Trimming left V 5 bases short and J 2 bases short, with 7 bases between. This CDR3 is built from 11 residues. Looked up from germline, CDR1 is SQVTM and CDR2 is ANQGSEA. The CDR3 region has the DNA TGCAGCGTTATCGCAACCTACGAGCAGTACTTC. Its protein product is CSVIATYEQYF.

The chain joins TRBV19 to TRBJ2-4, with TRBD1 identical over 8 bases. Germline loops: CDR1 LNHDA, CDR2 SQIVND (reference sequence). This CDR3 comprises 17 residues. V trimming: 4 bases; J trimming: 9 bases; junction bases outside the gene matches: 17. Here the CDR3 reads CASSTGPTGAPNAIQYF. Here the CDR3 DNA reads TGTGCCAGTAGTACGGGTCCGACAGGGGCCCCTAATGCCATTCAGTACTTC. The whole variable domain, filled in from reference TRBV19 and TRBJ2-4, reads DGGITQSPKYLFRKEGQNVTLSCEQNLNHDAMYWYRQDPGQGLRLIYYSQIVNDFQKGDIAEGYSVSREKKESFPLTVTSAQKNPTAFYLCASSTGPTGAPNAIQYFGAGTRLSVL.

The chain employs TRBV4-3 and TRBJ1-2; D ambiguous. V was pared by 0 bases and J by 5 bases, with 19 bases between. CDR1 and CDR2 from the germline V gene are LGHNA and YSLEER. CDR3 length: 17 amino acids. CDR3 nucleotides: TGCGCCAGCAGCCAAGATGGTTTTCCCCAGAACATGTATGGCTACACCTTC. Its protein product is CASSQDGFPQNMYGYTF.

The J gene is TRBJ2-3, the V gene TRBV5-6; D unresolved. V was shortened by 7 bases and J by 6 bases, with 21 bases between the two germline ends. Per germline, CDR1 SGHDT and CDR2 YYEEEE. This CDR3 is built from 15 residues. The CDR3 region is CASSFRLLDGDTQYF. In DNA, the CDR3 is TGTGCCAGCTCCTTTAGATTATTGGATGGGGATACGCAGTATTTT.

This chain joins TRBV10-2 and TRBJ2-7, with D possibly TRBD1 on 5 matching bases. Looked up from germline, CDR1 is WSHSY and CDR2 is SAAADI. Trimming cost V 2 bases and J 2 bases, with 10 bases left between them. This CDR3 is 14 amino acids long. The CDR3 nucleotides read TGCGCCAGCAGTGAGAGTGACAGTCCCTACGAGCAGTACTTC. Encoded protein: CASSESDSPYEQYF.

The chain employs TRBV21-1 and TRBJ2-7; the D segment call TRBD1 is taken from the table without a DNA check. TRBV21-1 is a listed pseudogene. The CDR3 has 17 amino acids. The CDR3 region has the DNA TGTGCCAGCAGCACTTGCTCGGACAGGGGGTACAGGTACGAGCAGTACTTC. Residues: CASSTCSDRGYRYEQYF.

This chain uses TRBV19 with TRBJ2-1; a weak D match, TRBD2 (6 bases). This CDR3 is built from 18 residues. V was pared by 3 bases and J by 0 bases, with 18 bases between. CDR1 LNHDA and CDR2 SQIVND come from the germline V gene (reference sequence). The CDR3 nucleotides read TGTGCCAGTAGTATGTTCAGGTTGACGGGAGTCTCCTACAATGAGCAGTTCTTC. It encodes CASSMFRLTGVSYNEQFF.

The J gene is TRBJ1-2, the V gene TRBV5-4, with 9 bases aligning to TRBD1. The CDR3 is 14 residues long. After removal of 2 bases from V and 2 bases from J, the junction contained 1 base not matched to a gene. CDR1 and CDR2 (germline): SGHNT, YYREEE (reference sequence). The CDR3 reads CASSLQGANYGYTF. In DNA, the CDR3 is TGTGCCAGCAGCTTACAGGGGGCAAACTATGGCTACACCTTC.

The CDR3 DNA reads as TGTGCCAGTAGTAGGGTAACGGGACAGGGTAGGAACGAGCAGTACTTC. Residues: CASSRVTGQGRNEQYF. The chain employs TRBV19 and TRBJ2-7; 9 nucleotides agree with TRBD1. V was pared by 4 bases and J by 5 bases, with 12 bases of the junction left unmatched. CDR1 and CDR2 from the germline V gene are LNHDA and SQIVND (reference sequence). The CDR3 spans 16 residues.

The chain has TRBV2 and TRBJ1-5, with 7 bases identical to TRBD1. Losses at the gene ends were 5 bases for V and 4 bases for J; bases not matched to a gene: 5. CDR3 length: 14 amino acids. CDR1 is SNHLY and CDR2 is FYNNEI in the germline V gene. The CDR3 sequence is CASSSTGENQPQHF. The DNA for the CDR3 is TGTGCCAGCAGTTCTACAGGGGAAAATCAGCCCCAGCATTTT.

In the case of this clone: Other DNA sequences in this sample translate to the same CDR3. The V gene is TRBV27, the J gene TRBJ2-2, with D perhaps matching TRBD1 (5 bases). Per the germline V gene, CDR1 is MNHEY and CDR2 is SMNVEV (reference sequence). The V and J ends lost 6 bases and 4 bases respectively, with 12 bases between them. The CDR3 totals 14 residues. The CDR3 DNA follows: TGTGCCAGCAGCCCCCGACAGCGCACCGGGGAGCTGTTTTTT. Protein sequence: CASSPRQRTGELFF.

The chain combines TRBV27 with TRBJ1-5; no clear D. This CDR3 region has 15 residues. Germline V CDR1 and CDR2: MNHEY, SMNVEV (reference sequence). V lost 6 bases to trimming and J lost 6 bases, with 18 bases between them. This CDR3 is CASSLLTGRGQPQHF. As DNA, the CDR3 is TGTGCCAGCAGCCTATTAACGGGCCGGGGTCAGCCCCAGCATTTT.

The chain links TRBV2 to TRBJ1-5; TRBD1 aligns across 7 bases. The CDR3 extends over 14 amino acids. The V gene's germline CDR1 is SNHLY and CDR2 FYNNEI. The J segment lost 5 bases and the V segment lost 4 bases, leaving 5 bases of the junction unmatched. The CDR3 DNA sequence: TGTGCCAGCAGTGCGGGACAGTGGGATCAGCCCCAGCATTTT. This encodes CASSAGQWDQPQHF.

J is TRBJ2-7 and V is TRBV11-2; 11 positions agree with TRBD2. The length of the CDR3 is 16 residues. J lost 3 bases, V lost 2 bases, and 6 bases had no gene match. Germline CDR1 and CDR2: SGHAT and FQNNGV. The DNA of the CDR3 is TGTGCCAGCAGCTTACATTCTAGCGGGAGGATCTACGAGCAGTACTTC. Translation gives CASSLHSSGRIYEQYF. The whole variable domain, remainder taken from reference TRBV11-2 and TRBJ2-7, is EAGVAQSPRYKIIEKRQSVAFWCNPISGHATLYWYQQILGQGPKLLIQFQNNGVVDDSQLPKDRFSAERLKGVDSTLKIQPAKLEDSAVYLCASSLHSSGRIYEQYFGPGTRLTVT.

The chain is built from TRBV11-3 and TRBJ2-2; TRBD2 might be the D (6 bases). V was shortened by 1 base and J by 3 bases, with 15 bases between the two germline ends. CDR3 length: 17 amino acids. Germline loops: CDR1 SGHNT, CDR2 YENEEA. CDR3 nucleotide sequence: TGTGCCAGCAGCTTAGGTGGGATCGGGGAGGACACCGGGGAGCTGTTTTTT. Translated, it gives CASSLGGIGEDTGELFF. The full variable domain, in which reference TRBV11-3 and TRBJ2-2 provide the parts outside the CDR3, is EAGVVQSPRYKIIEKKQPVAFWCNPISGHNTLYWYLQNLGQGPELLIRYENEEAVDDSQLPKDRFSAERLKGVDSTLKIQPAELGDSAVYLCASSLGGIGEDTGELFFGEGSRLTVL.

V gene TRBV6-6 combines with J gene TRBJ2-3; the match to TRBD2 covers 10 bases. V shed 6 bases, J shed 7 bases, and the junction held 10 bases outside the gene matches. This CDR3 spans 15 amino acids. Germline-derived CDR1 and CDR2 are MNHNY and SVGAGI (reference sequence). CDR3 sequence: CASSLTSGMKNTQYF. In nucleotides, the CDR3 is TGTGCCAGCAGCCTAACTAGCGGGATGAAGAATACGCAGTATTTT.

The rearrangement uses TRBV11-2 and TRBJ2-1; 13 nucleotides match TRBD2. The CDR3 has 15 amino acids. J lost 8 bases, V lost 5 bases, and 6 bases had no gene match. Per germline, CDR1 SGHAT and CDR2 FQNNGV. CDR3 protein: CASSTSGRALDEQFF. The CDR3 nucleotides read TGTGCCAGCAGCACTAGCGGGAGGGCCTTGGATGAGCAGTTCTTC.

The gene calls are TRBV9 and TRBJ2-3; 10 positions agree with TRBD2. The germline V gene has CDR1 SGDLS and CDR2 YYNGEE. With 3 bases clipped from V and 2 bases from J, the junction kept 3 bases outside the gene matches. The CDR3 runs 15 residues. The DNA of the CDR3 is TGTGCCAGCAGCGCCACTAGCGGGAACACAGATACGCAGTATTTT. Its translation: CASSATSGNTDTQYF.

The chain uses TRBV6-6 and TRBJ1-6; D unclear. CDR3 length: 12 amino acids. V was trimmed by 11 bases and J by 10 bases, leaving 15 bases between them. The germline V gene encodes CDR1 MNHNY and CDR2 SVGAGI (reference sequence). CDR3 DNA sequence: TGTGCCGTGACCCGTGTTGACTCACCCCTCCACTTT. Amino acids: CAVTRVDSPLHF.

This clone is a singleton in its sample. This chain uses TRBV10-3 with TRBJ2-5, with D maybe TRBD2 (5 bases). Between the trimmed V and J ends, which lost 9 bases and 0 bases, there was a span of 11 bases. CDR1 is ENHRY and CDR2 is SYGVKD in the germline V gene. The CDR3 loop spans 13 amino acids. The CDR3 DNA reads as TGTGCCATACAATCAGCGGACCAAGAGACCCAGTACTTC. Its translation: CAIQSADQETQYF.

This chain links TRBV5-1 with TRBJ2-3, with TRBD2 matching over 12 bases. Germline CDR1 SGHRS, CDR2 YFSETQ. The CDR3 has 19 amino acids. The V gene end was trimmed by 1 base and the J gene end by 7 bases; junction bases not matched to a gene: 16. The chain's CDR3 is CASSLTLAGGPHGVYTQYF. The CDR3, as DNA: TGCGCCAGCAGCTTGACTCTAGCGGGAGGGCCTCATGGCGTTTATACGCAGTATTTT.

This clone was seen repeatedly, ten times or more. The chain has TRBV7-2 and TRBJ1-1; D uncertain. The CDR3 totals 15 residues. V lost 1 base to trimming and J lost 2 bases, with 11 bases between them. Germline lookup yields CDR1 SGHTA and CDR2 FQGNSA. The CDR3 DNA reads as TGTGCCAGCAGCTTAGGTGGCGGCCTCAACACTGAAGCTTTCTTT. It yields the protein CASSLGGGLNTEAFF.

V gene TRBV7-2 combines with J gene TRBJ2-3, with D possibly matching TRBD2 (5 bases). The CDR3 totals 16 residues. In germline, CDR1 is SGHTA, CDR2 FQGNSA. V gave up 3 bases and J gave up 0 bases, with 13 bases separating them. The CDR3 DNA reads TGTGCCAGCAGCTTTCTGGCAGCGGAGAGCACAGATACGCAGTATTTT. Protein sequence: CASSFLAAESTDTQYF.